Following are 3 T cell receptor beta chains from one sample sequenced in a study of tumor-infiltrating lymphocytes in primary liver carcinoma. Unsorted whole blood yielded blood RNA, and germline DNA was extracted as well. The template, 500 ng total RNA, yielded TCR beta cDNA made with a constant-region primer. Slightly modified ARM-PCR served as the procedure for the TCR beta libraries. These libraries came from three rounds of nested multiplex PCR. TRBV1-TRBV30 forward and Cbeta reverse primers drove the first two roughly 10-cycle rounds. Each CDR3 protein is one row after TCRdb ran MiXCR on the multiplex PCR reads. The table records about 330,000 distinct CDR3 sequences, 65% of them present only once. The material sequenced was peripheral blood. The origin of the receptors is a middle-aged man with primary liver carcinoma and hepatitis B virus infection.

J is TRBJ1-2 and V is TRBV6-5; D uncertain. V was trimmed by 4 bases and J by 10 bases, leaving 10 bases between them. The CDR3 is 11 residues long. Germline V gene data show CDR1 as MNHEY and CDR2 as SVGAGI. The CDR3 DNA reads as TGTGCCAGCAGTTGGTGGGATGACTACACCTTC. As protein: CASSWWDDYTF.

For this clonotype: A single base separates this from a much larger clone, so it may be a read error. The rearrangement links TRBV12-3 or TRBV12-4 to TRBJ2-5; 8 positions agree with TRBD2. The closer fit of TRBJ2-7 to the DNA end suggests the J call may be wrong. This CDR3 contains 15 residues. DNA of the CDR3: TGTGCCAACAGTTTAGGGCTAGCGGGCTCCTACGAGCAGTACTTC. Protein: CANSLGLAGSYEQYF.

As regards this clonotype: One end of the junction fails to match germline, which may point to a read error. The V call is TRBV4-2, the J call TRBJ2-3; 9 bases align to TRBD2. Germline V gene sequence: CDR1 LGHNA, CDR2 YNFKEQ. This CDR3 has 15 amino acids. In nucleotides, the CDR3 is TGCGCCAGCAGCCCAACCGGGACTAGCACAGATACGAAGTATTTT. It is translated as CASSPTGTSTDTKYF.